Listed here are 15 T cell receptor beta chains from one sample, sequenced in a study of vaccination and CD4 T cells after COVID-19. CD4+ T cells that had been cultured provided DNA sequenced with the Oncomine TCR Beta short-read assay. Using its own MiXCR run on the PCR reads, TCRdb lists one record per CDR3 protein. The sample lists fewer than 12,000 distinct CDR3 sequences; roughly 64% were seen once. These receptors' antigens are unknown. Treatment meaning: roughly ten-day PBMC culture with coronavirus spike peptide pools or control peptides (ViraFEST assay). Sequencing was performed on CD4+ T cells from blood, cultured in vitro. The receptors were gathered from a human donor who had recovered from COVID-19.

The chain is built from TRBV20-1 and TRBJ1-5; 7 bases agree with TRBD1. With 2 bases clipped from V and 5 bases from J, the junction kept 6 bases outside the gene matches. The CDR3 loop spans 14 amino acids. In germline, CDR1 is DFQATT, CDR2 SNEGSKA (reference sequence). CDR3: CSARQGTADQPQHF. CDR3 coding DNA: TGCAGTGCTAGACAAGGGACAGCCGATCAGCCCCAGCATTTT.

Only one count was recorded for this clonotype. This chain uses TRBV27 with TRBJ2-7, with TRBD2 as a possible D gene (5 bases). The CDR3 length is 15 residues. Per germline, CDR1 MNHEY and CDR2 SMNVEV (reference sequence). The V and J ends lost 3 bases and 2 bases respectively, with 14 bases between them. The CDR3 here is CASSFQDSPTYEQYF. The CDR3 DNA is TGTGCCAGCAGTTTCCAGGACTCTCCCACCTACGAGCAGTACTTC.

Remarks on this clonotype: The junction and the germline gene differ at one end; a read error may be behind it. The chain joins TRBV20-1 to TRBJ2-4; 8 bases align to TRBD2. Per germline, CDR1 DFQATT and CDR2 SNEGSKA (reference sequence). The CDR3 extends over 15 amino acids. The CDR3 sequence: CSVYPLERGKSIQYF. Here the CDR3 DNA reads TGCAGTGTATACCCTCTGGAGCGGGGGAAAAGCATTCAGTACTTC.

On this clonotype itself: Sequence at one end of the junction differs from germline and may be a read error. This chain links TRBV5-1 with TRBJ2-7, with 12 bases fitting TRBD1. Germline assignment: CDR1 SGHRS and CDR2 YFSETQ. The CDR3 is 14 residues long. The CDR3 protein is CTSSGTGGRYEQYF. CDR3 sequence (DNA): TGCACCAGCAGCGGGACAGGGGGCCGGTACGAGCAGTACTTC.

The V gene is TRBV6-5, the J gene TRBJ1-2; TRBD1 agrees at 10 bases. The germline V gene encodes CDR1 MNHEY and CDR2 SVGAGI. The CDR3 has 14 residues. V was pared by 2 bases and J by 8 bases, with 5 bases of the junction left unmatched. CDR3 sequence reads: CASSYDRGRGGYTF. As DNA, the CDR3 is TGTGCCAGCAGTTACGACAGGGGGCGCGGAGGCTACACCTTC.

This chain joins TRBV20-1 and TRBJ1-2; D uncertain. Germline V CDR1 and CDR2: DFQATT, SNEGSKA (reference sequence). With 6 bases removed from V and 0 bases from J, the gap between germline ends came to 11 bases. This CDR3 region has 13 residues. As DNA, the CDR3 is TGCAGTGCGCCTCCTCAGACTAACTATGGCTACACCTTC. Protein product: CSAPPQTNYGYTF.

The rearrangement joins TRBV30 to TRBJ1-5, with D perhaps TRBD1 (6 bases). Germline assignment: CDR1 GTSNPN and CDR2 SVGIG (reference sequence). Trimming left V 2 bases short and J 5 bases short, with 13 bases between. The CDR3 has 14 residues. CDR3 bases: TGTGCCTGGAGTCGGAACAGGGTGGATCAGCCCCAGCATTTT. It yields the protein CAWSRNRVDQPQHF.

This clonotype was counted a single time. This chain connects TRBV18 to TRBJ2-5; D may correspond to TRBD1 or TRBD2 (5 bases each). This CDR3 is built from 14 residues. CDR1 is KGHSH and CDR2 is LQKENI in the germline V gene. V was clipped by 6 bases and J by 1 base, with 12 bases between them. CDR3 nucleotide sequence: TGTGCCAGCTCTCCCAGGGAGTCCCAAGAGACCCAGTACTTC. This sequence encodes CASSPRESQETQYF.

This clonotype came up a few times. CDR3: CATSDAGGRAFF. CDR3 DNA sequence: TGTGCCACCAGTGATGCAGGGGGAAGAGCTTTCTTT. V gene TRBV24-1 combines with J gene TRBJ1-1; 7 bases fit TRBD1. Germline CDR1 reads KGHDR; CDR2 reads SFDVKD. V gave up 3 bases and J gave up 10 bases; unmatched junction bases: 4. This CDR3 comprises 12 residues.

The chain couples TRBV4-1 to TRBJ2-1; 11 nucleotides align to TRBD2. After removal of 5 bases from V and 3 bases from J, the junction contained 3 bases not matched to a gene. The length of the CDR3 is 15 residues. Germline CDR1 reads MGHRA; CDR2 reads YSYEKL. CDR3: CASSAGTSGYNEQFF. The CDR3 nucleotides are TGCGCCAGCAGCGCCGGGACTAGCGGCTACAATGAGCAGTTCTTC.

The V gene is TRBV7-7, the J gene TRBJ2-7; D unclear. Germline V gives CDR1 SSHAT, CDR2 FNYEAQ (reference sequence). This CDR3 has 14 residues. Trimming shortened V by 3 bases and J by 0 bases, and 9 bases separated the two germline ends. This CDR3 reads CASSLAWSSYEQYF. The CDR3 bases are TGTGCCAGCAGCTTGGCCTGGAGCTCCTACGAGCAGTACTTC.

This chain links TRBV5-6 with TRBJ2-2; 13 nucleotides align to TRBD2. Germline CDR1 is SGHDT and CDR2 is YYEEEE. Trimming removed 3 bases from V and 4 bases from J; junction bases left unmatched: 6. The CDR3 has 17 residues. CDR3 sequence reads: CASSYPGLAGLTGELFF. As DNA, the CDR3 is TGTGCCAGCAGCTACCCGGGACTAGCGGGGCTCACCGGGGAGCTGTTTTTT.

V gene TRBV5-1 combines with J gene TRBJ2-3, with 8 positions matching TRBD2. Germline CDR1 SGHRS, CDR2 YFSETQ. With V trimmed by 0 bases and J by 1 base, 4 bases remained unmatched. This CDR3 is built from 16 residues. DNA for the CDR3: TGCGCCAGCAGCTTGGCCTGGCGGGAGGGCACAGATACGCAGTATTTT. Residues: CASSLAWREGTDTQYF.

The rearrangement uses TRBV2 and TRBJ2-7, with TRBD1 identical over 8 bases. V lost 9 bases and J lost 0; bases outside the gene matches: 4. CDR3 length equals 13 residues. From germline, CDR1 is SNHLY and CDR2 FYNNEI. The CDR3 here is CARRTGSSYEQYF. The CDR3 bases are TGTGCCAGAAGGACAGGGAGCTCCTACGAGCAGTACTTC.

This clonotype was seen only once. The rearrangement joins TRBV4-1 to TRBJ1-1; 10 bases map to TRBD1. This CDR3 comprises 18 residues. Germline V gene lookup returns CDR1 MGHRA and CDR2 YSYEKL. V gave up 0 bases and J gave up 1 base; unmatched junction bases: 8. The CDR3 is CASSQDRDRGVWNTEAFF. The CDR3 DNA sequence: TGCGCCAGCAGCCAAGATCGGGACAGGGGCGTTTGGAACACTGAAGCTTTCTTT.